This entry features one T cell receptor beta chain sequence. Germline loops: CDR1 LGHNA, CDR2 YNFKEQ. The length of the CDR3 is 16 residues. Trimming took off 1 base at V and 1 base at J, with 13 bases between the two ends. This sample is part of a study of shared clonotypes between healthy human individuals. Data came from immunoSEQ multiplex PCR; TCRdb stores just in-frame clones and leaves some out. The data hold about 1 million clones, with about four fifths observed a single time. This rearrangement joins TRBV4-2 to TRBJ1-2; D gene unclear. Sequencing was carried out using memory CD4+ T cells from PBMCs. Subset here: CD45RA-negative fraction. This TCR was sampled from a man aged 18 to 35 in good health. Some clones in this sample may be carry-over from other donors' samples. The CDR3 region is CASSQVGPGLNYGYTF. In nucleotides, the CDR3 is TGTGCCAGCAGCCAAGTTGGACCGGGCCTTAACTATGGCTACACCTTC.